This TCR beta chain stems from a study of blood T cell repertoires in COVID-19. The germline gives CDR1 LGHDT, CDR2 YNNKEL (reference sequence). This CDR3 is built from 15 residues. V gave up 4 bases and J gave up 2 bases; unmatched junction bases: 6. Sequenced by immunoSEQ multiplex PCR; TCRdb stores in-frame clones only, minus some. Counted here are 150,000 to 200,000 clones, approximately 78% occurring once; the ten biggest clones make up approximately 15%. Sequencing was carried out using PBMCs or T cells enriched from blood (not recorded which). This receptor was identified in a woman aged 50 to 65 who had recovered from COVID-19. The V call is TRBV3-1 (or the pseudogene TRBV3-2), the J call TRBJ1-1, with 8 bases that match TRBD1. The CDR3 reads CASSLGPGGNTEAFF. The CDR3 region has the DNA TGTGCCAGCAGCCTCGGACCAGGGGGCAACACTGAAGCTTTCTTT.